One and the same sample provided the 28 T cell receptor beta chains below, sequenced in a study of blood T cell dynamics during melanoma immunotherapy. TCRdb's copy holds only in-frame clones and misses some; the assay was immunoSEQ multiplex PCR. Counted here are about 9,700 clones, 88% occurring once; the ten biggest clones make up 4%. As to time point: week 3, after first cycle of checkpoint inhibitor. The sample was blood, taken from a patient treated with checkpoint blockade. The receptors come from a human donor with melanoma.

The chain recombines TRBV2 with TRBJ2-5; 7 bases map to TRBD2. Germline loops: CDR1 SNHLY, CDR2 FYNNEI. This CDR3 region has 15 residues. With 6 bases clipped from V and 4 bases from J, the junction kept 11 bases outside the gene matches. In nucleotides, the CDR3 is TGTGCCAGCAGGTTTGCGGGAGCCCAGGGAGAGACCCAGTACTTC. It specifies CASRFAGAQGETQYF.

This clone was detected once. The chain uses TRBV19 and TRBJ1-6; 8 bases are a match to TRBD1. The CDR3 is made up of 16 amino acids. After removal of 3 bases from V and 9 bases from J, the junction contained 10 bases not matched to a gene. Germline V gene sequence: CDR1 LNHDA, CDR2 SQIVND (reference sequence). The CDR3 loop reads CASSIQGARSGSPLHF. The CDR3, as DNA: TGTGCCAGTAGTATCCAGGGGGCGCGGTCTGGTTCACCCCTCCACTTT.

V and J are TRBV5-5 and TRBJ2-7; no reliable D call. Germline V CDR1 and CDR2: SGHKS, YYEKEE (reference sequence). This CDR3 has 14 amino acids. Trimming cost V 2 bases and J 2 bases, with 11 bases left between them. CDR3 amino acids: CASSLIFPAYEQYF. DNA for the CDR3: TGTGCCAGCAGCTTAATATTTCCCGCCTACGAGCAGTACTTC.

This clone has a handful of counts. The V gene is TRBV2, the J gene TRBJ2-7; D might be TRBD1 (5 bases). The germline V gene has CDR1 SNHLY and CDR2 FYNNEI. V gave up 7 bases and J gave up 2 bases, with 6 bases separating them. There are 11 residues in the CDR3. The CDR3 DNA is TGTGCCAGCAAAGGGGCCTACGAGCAGTACTTC. This sequence encodes CASKGAYEQYF.

This clone appeared a single time. The J gene is TRBJ1-5, the V gene TRBV5-8, with TRBD1 matching over 8 bases. V shed 2 bases and J 4 bases; nucleotides not matched to a gene: 11. Per germline, CDR1 SGHTS and CDR2 YDEGEE. CDR3 length: 17 residues. The CDR3: CASSFRQGKIANQPQHF. CDR3 nucleotides: TGTGCCAGCAGCTTCCGACAGGGGAAGATCGCAAATCAGCCCCAGCATTTT.

This clone has more than one count but fewer than ten. The V gene is TRBV6-5, the J gene TRBJ1-5; D is uncertain. The CDR3 consists of 15 residues. V gave up 0 bases and J gave up 4 bases, with 10 bases separating them. Germline V gene sequence: CDR1 MNHEY, CDR2 SVGAGI. The CDR3 DNA follows: TGTGCCAGCAGTTACTCAGGGAGTGGGAATCAGCCCCAGCATTTT. This sequence encodes CASSYSGSGNQPQHF.

The chain couples TRBV19 to TRBJ1-1; D is unresolved. CDR3 length: 11 residues. Trimming left V 3 bases short and J 11 bases short, with 10 bases between. Germline V lookup: CDR1 LNHDA, CDR2 SQIVND (reference sequence). Here the CDR3 DNA reads TGTGCCAGTAGTATCCCTGCGGGGGCTTTCTTT. Protein sequence: CASSIPAGAFF.

This chain links TRBV6-6 with TRBJ2-1; D gene ambiguous. The CDR3 is made up of 13 amino acids. Germline lookup yields CDR1 MNHNY and CDR2 SVGAGI (reference sequence). With 2 bases removed from V and 6 bases from J, the gap between germline ends came to 8 bases. CDR3 bases: TGTGCCAGCAGTTACCCGAGACCCAATGAGCAGTTCTTC. Its protein product is CASSYPRPNEQFF.

The gene calls are TRBV9 and TRBJ2-1; possible D gene TRBD1, 6 bases. The CDR3 spans 14 residues. Germline lookup yields CDR1 SGDLS and CDR2 YYNGEE. V lost 5 bases to trimming and J lost 2 bases, with 11 bases between them. CDR3: CASSWGPTYNEQFF. CDR3 bases: TGTGCCAGCAGTTGGGGGCCCACCTACAATGAGCAGTTCTTC.

V is TRBV29-1 and J is TRBJ2-7; tentatively, D is TRBD1 or TRBD2 (6 bases each). Germline-derived CDR1 and CDR2 are SQVTM and ANQGSEA. V was clipped by 6 bases and J by 2 bases, with 14 bases between them. The CDR3 is made up of 13 amino acids. The CDR3 reads CSVAAGHPYEQYF. The CDR3 coding sequence is TGCAGCGTCGCGGCGGGACACCCCTACGAGCAGTACTTC.

This clone was counted only a few times. The rearrangement joins TRBV5-1 to TRBJ2-7, with D possibly being TRBD2 (5 bases). Germline V gene lookup returns CDR1 SGHRS and CDR2 YFSETQ. The CDR3 has 12 residues. Trimming shortened V by 4 bases and J by 6 bases, and 11 bases separated the two germline ends. CDR3 loop: CASSVEGCEQYF. The CDR3 region has the DNA TGCGCCAGCAGCGTTGAGGGCTGCGAGCAGTACTTC.

The J gene is TRBJ1-5, the V gene TRBV7-2; 10 positions agree with TRBD1. V lost 1 base and J lost 5; bases outside the gene matches: 2. There are 15 residues in the CDR3. Germline values: CDR1 SGHTA, CDR2 FQGNSA. CDR3 residues: CASSLGGQGDQPQHF. CDR3 nucleotide sequence: TGTGCCAGCAGCTTAGGAGGACAGGGGGATCAGCCCCAGCATTTT. Complete variable domain (other parts from reference TRBV7-2 and TRBJ1-5): GAGVSQSPSNKVTEKGKDVELRCDPISGHTALYWYRQSLGQGLEFLIYFQGNSAPDKSGLPSDRFSAERTGGSVSTLTIQRTQQEDSAVYLCASSLGGQGDQPQHFGDGTRLSIL.

The chain carries TRBV19 and TRBJ1-2; 8 bases are shared with TRBD1. This CDR3 comprises 17 residues. V gave up 5 bases and J gave up 1 base; unmatched junction bases: 12. The V gene's germline CDR1 is LNHDA and CDR2 SQIVND (reference sequence). CDR3 DNA: TGTGCCAGTAGTGATTCTCCGGGACAGGCTATTAACTATGGCTACACCTTC. Protein product: CASSDSPGQAINYGYTF.

The chain carries TRBV30 and TRBJ1-5, with unresolved D. Between the trimmed V and J ends, which lost 5 bases and 5 bases, there was a span of 10 bases. The CDR3 consists of 12 residues. Germline assignment: CDR1 GTSNPN and CDR2 SVGIG (reference sequence). The CDR3 loop is CAWAGEHQPQHF. The CDR3 nucleotides are TGTGCCTGGGCCGGGGAGCATCAGCCCCAGCATTTT. Drawing the rest from reference TRBV30 and TRBJ1-5, the complete variable domain is SQTIHQWPATLVQPVGSPLSLECTVEGTSNPNLYWYRQAAGRGLQLLFYSVGIGQISSEVPQNLSASRPQDRQFILSSKKLLLSDSGFYLCAWAGEHQPQHFGDGTRLSIL.

The V call is TRBV5-1, the J call TRBJ2-1; tentatively, D is TRBD1 or TRBD2 (5 bases each). Germline V gene data show CDR1 as SGHRS and CDR2 as YFSETQ. Trimming cost V 2 bases and J 8 bases, with 17 bases left between them. The CDR3 sequence is 15 residues long. CDR3 loop: CASSFGTGPWDEQFF. The CDR3 nucleotides are TGCGCCAGCAGCTTTGGGACGGGACCTTGGGATGAGCAGTTCTTC.

The rearrangement joins TRBV5-1 to TRBJ1-4; D gene uncertain. The CDR3 spans 15 residues. Trimming left V 0 bases short and J 8 bases short, with 14 bases between. Germline assignment: CDR1 SGHRS and CDR2 YFSETQ. The CDR3 protein is CASSLVGRKEEKLFF. The CDR3 DNA sequence: TGCGCCAGCAGCTTGGTTGGACGGAAGGAGGAAAAACTGTTTTTT.

The chain couples TRBV7-9 to TRBJ1-3; 7 nucleotides agree with TRBD1. V lost 6 bases and J lost 3; bases outside the gene matches: 8. CDR1 is SEHNR and CDR2 is FQNEAQ in the germline V gene (reference sequence). The CDR3 has 15 amino acids. The CDR3 protein is CASRSTGSSGNTIYF. The CDR3 DNA reads as TGTGCCAGCAGGTCGACAGGGAGTAGTGGAAACACCATATATTTT.

This chain joins TRBV9 and TRBJ1-1; D may be TRBD1 (6 bases). Germline CDR1 and CDR2: SGDLS and YYNGEE. This CDR3 has 13 amino acids. Trimming pared 2 bases from V and 6 bases from J, leaving 11 bases between. The CDR3 here is CASSVATGSEAFF. The CDR3 bases are TGTGCCAGCAGCGTCGCGACAGGCTCTGAAGCTTTCTTT.

This chain uses TRBV9 with TRBJ1-2, with D uncertain. V was cut by 3 bases and J by 4 bases, with 10 bases left in between. The CDR3 covers 13 residues. CDR1 and CDR2 from the germline V gene are SGDLS and YYNGEE. This chain's CDR3 is CASSDGKLYGYTF. DNA for the CDR3: TGTGCCAGCAGCGACGGGAAGCTCTATGGCTACACCTTC.

The rearrangement joins TRBV7-2 to TRBJ1-5; no definite D call. Germline V gives CDR1 SGHTA, CDR2 FQGNSA. V dropped 4 bases and J dropped 8 bases, with 15 bases sitting between them. This CDR3 has 14 residues. The CDR3 sequence: CASSSQRDAKPQHF. The CDR3 region has the DNA TGTGCCAGCAGCTCCCAAAGGGATGCCAAGCCCCAGCATTTT. Full variable domain (outside the CDR3, taken from reference TRBV7-2 and TRBJ1-5): GAGVSQSPSNKVTEKGKDVELRCDPISGHTALYWYRQSLGQGLEFLIYFQGNSAPDKSGLPSDRFSAERTGGSVSTLTIQRTQQEDSAVYLCASSSQRDAKPQHFGDGTRLSIL.

V gene TRBV11-2 combines with J gene TRBJ1-1; tentative D call: TRBD1 (5 bases). CDR3 length equals 15 residues. Germline V gene lookup returns CDR1 SGHAT and CDR2 FQNNGV. The V end lost 6 bases, the J end lost 4 bases, and 18 bases lay between the germline ends. CDR3 in DNA: TGTGCCAGCAGTTCTGGGGGGGGAAGAGGCACTGAAGCTTTCTTT. Its translation: CASSSGGGRGTEAFF.

This clone was detected once. This chain joins TRBV18 and TRBJ2-1; D gene ambiguous. Trimming removed 3 bases at V and 3 bases at J, with 6 bases between. The CDR3 spans 13 residues. Germline V gene sequence: CDR1 KGHSH, CDR2 LQKENI. The CDR3 reads CASSPPSYNEQFF. CDR3 in DNA: TGTGCCAGCTCACCCCCCAGCTACAATGAGCAGTTCTTC.

This rearrangement joins TRBV6-5 to TRBJ2-1; D not certain. The germline gives CDR1 MNHEY, CDR2 SVGAGI. The CDR3 has 14 amino acids. Trimming removed 6 bases at V and 3 bases at J, with 12 bases between. CDR3 bases: TGTGCCAGCAGACCTGACGACTTCTACAATGAGCAGTTCTTC. This encodes CASRPDDFYNEQFF.

The CDR3 nucleotides read TGTGCCAGCAGCCCTAATGACAGATCTGAAAAACTGTTTTTT. It encodes CASSPNDRSEKLFF. The chain has TRBV4-2 and TRBJ1-4, with a tentative D call TRBD1 (5 bases). The CDR3 is 14 residues long. Germline V lookup: CDR1 LGHNA, CDR2 YNFKEQ. V lost 4 bases, J lost 7 bases, and 13 bases lay in between.

The rearrangement links TRBV9 to TRBJ2-1; D is uncertain. The V end was cut by 0 bases, the J end by 2 bases, with 9 bases between. The CDR3 has 15 amino acids. Germline lookup yields CDR1 SGDLS and CDR2 YYNGEE. CDR3: CASSVASGAYNEQFF. CDR3 coding DNA: TGTGCCAGCAGCGTAGCGTCAGGAGCCTACAATGAGCAGTTCTTC.

The chain combines TRBV6-6 with TRBJ1-5; D is unresolved. V lost 5 bases, J lost 4 bases, and 12 bases lay in between. The germline gives CDR1 MNHNY, CDR2 SVGAGI (reference sequence). This CDR3 is 14 amino acids long. The CDR3 DNA reads as TGTGCCAGCAGTAAACGGACGGGAAATCAGCCCCAGCATTTT. This encodes CASSKRTGNQPQHF.

The rearrangement uses TRBV28 and TRBJ2-7; 8 bases align to TRBD1. V lost 3 bases to trimming and J lost 0 bases; unmatched junction nucleotides: 7. The germline V gene encodes CDR1 MDHEN and CDR2 SYDVKM. The length of the CDR3 is 16 residues. CDR3 loop: CASSFGEDRVSYEQYF. CDR3 nucleotide sequence: TGTGCCAGCAGTTTTGGGGAGGACAGGGTCTCCTACGAGCAGTACTTC.

This rearrangement joins TRBV7-8 to TRBJ2-7, with D maybe TRBD1 (6 bases). Germline V gene sequence: CDR1 SGHVS, CDR2 FQNEAQ. Trimming shortened V by 1 base and J by 0 bases, and 13 bases separated the two germline ends. The CDR3 consists of 16 residues. The DNA of the CDR3 is TGTGCCAGCAGCTTAGGCGGACAGCGGAGCTCCTACGAGCAGTACTTC. Residues: CASSLGGQRSSYEQYF.